This T cell receptor beta chain comes out of a study of blood T cell repertoires in COVID-19 (TCRdb year 2020). Concerning the study at large: Collaborator samples came from the United States, Italy and Spain and covered acute and convalescent phases of COVID-19. The material from the prospective study consisted of cDNA or gDNA derived from T cells, B-cell-depleted T cells, or PBMCs. Samples were obtained from the ongoing ImmuneRACE study (first 160 participants) and from 1,254 subjects provided by 6 global collaborators. The repertoires were released in a freely available public database intended as a resource for research on the immune response to SARS-CoV-2. Sample metadata almost always included a de-identified subject ID, COVID-19 status, age in years and sex. HLA class I and class II types, where available, came from metadata supplied by the sample provider rather than from assay-based typing. Deeply sampled blood TCRbeta repertoires from subjects exposed to, actively infected with, or recovered from COVID-19 were included in the dataset.

The collaborating institutions used their own protocols to collect whole blood in K2EDTA tubes. Collaborator samples were shipped for TCRbeta analysis as frozen whole blood, isolated PBMCs, or DNA extracted from either sample type. Overall results and qualifications from the work: The amount of clinical and demographic metadata varied by source and participant and was provided uncurated.

TCRbeta CDR3 regions were amplified from genomic DNA by means of the immunoSEQ Assay, a bias-controlled multiplex PCR. For the original study's pipeline: Nucleated cell counts per sample were estimated from amplification of reference gene primers within the assay. Sequence reads were collapsed and filtered to measure the absolute abundance of every unique TCRbeta CDR3 rearrangement. For each sample, productive Simpson clonality was calculated as the square root of Simpson's diversity index across productive rearrangements. In TCRdb, the immuneACCESS table is reduced to in-frame sequences with V and J assigned. These tables do not hold every clone; where another copy was compared, an unresolved V gene accounts for under half, and the others remain unexplained. Clonal size and the V and J genes are those of that table, whereas D and trimming came from the DNA. The sample table holds roughly 140,000 clones, of which about 85% were seen once. 2.4% of the sample is held by the ten biggest clonotypes.

Only a few counts were recorded for this clone. Its target antigen remains unknown. The record has no base qualities; no much larger clone is one base away. CDR1 is given as MNHEY and CDR2 as SVGAGI, both from the germline V gene. The CDR3 numbers 16 residues from cysteine through phenylalanine. Just the 48-base CDR3 DNA is kept, in frame starting at base 1. Trimming takes 2 bases off V and 4 bases off J; junction bases not matched to a gene: 3. The chain couples TRBV6-5 to TRBJ1-6, with 9 bases matching TRBD1. The specimen sequenced was peripheral blood. This TCR derives from a woman in her seventies with acute or convalescent COVID-19. The sequenced DNA is TGTGCCAGCAGTTACGGCGGGACAGGGTATAATTCACCCCTCCACTTT. This yields the protein CASSYGGTGYNSPLHF.